This T cell receptor (beta chain) was identified during a study of blood T cell repertoires in COVID-19. Turning to the study itself: There were acute and convalescent COVID-19 samples, and they came from the United States, Italy and Spain.

Patients in Seattle were enrolled during active infection, then followed longitudinally. The CDR3 has 16 amino acids. Trimming took 2 bases from V and 6 from J; bases not matched to a gene: 11. In germline, CDR1 is PRHDT, CDR2 FYEKMQ (reference sequence). Original handling: Amplified reference gene primers provided the basis for estimating nucleated cell counts. This table comes from immunoSEQ multiplex PCR, and its TCRdb copy is limited to in-frame clones, with some not included. D and trimming come from the DNA, and the V and J calls and clone size come from that table. This sample carries 150,000 to 200,000 clones, just over 90% of them seen once, and the ten largest clones take around 2%.

The receptor's source is a woman aged 60-75 years with COVID-19, enrolled during active disease. Sequenced input: peripheral blood. This sequence joins TRBV13 and TRBJ1-2; 8 nucleotides match TRBD1. The CDR3 region is CASSLSTQGALDGYTF. The CDR3 region has the DNA TGTGCCAGCAGCTTATCCACTCAGGGGGCACTTGATGGCTACACCTTC.